This is a list of T cell receptor beta chains from one sample in a study of T-cell reconstitution after alpha-beta-depleted transplantation in children. TCRdb re-analysed the PCR reads in MiXCR, keeping a single row per CDR3 protein. The sample yields some 300,000 distinct CDR3 sequences, roughly a tenth seen once. This material consisted of PBMCs, taken before TCRalphabeta/CD19-depleted stem cell transplant. The source is a boy under two years old with acute myeloid leukemia, due to receive a stem cell transplant. CDR3s include the opening cysteine and the closing phenylalanine or tryptophan. The D gene is left open where the match is weak. Clone size is shown for a subset of rows, as once, few, many or a class of expanded clone.

J	V	size	D	DNA	CDR3
TRBJ2-7	TRBV4-2	many	.	TGTGCCAGCAGCAGAGAAGTCCCACAGGGAAGCTCCTACGAGCAGTACTTC	CASSREVPQGSSYEQYF
TRBJ1-4	TRBV18	few	.	TGTGCCAGCTCATCGAGGACGCCAACTAATGAAAAACTGTTTTTT	CASSSRTPTNEKLFF
TRBJ2-7	TRBV7-2	few	.	TGTGCCAGCAGGAAGTCGGGAGTGACCTACGAGCAGTACTTC	CASRKSGVTYEQYF
TRBJ1-4	TRBV11-2	many	TRBD1	TGTGCCAGCAGGGGGACAGGCCAACTGAATGAAAAACTGTTTTTT	CASRGTGQLNEKLFF
TRBJ2-7	TRBV14	many	TRBD1	TGTGCCAGCAGCCGACAGGGGTACTTCTCCTACGATCAGTACTTC	CASSRQGYFSYDQYF
TRBJ2-7	TRBV20-1	.	.	TGCAGTGCCAGGGACGGGAGAAGACCCCACGAGCAGTACTTC	CSARDGRRPHEQYF
TRBJ1-4	TRBV9	.	TRBD1	TGTGCCAGCAGCGCCCGACCGGGACAGCGGAATGAAAAACTGTTTTTT	CASSARPGQRNEKLFF
TRBJ1-1	TRBV12-3/TRBV12-4	.	.	TGTGCCAGCAGTTCGAACATGAACACTGAAGCTTTCTTT	CASSSNMNTEAFF
TRBJ2-2	TRBV4-3	many	.	TGCGCCAGCAGGTCCGAACCACGAGGCACCGGGGAGCTGTTTTTT	CASRSEPRGTGELFF
TRBJ1-2	TRBV6-5	.	.	TGTGCCAGCAGTACTATGGAACGCCTCTATGGCTACACCTTC	CASSTMERLYGYTF
TRBJ2-7	TRBV20-1	.	TRBD1	TGCAGTGCTGAAGACGGGACAGGGGCCTACGAGCAGTACTTC	CSAEDGTGAYEQYF
TRBJ1-2	TRBV20-1	many	.	TGCAGTGTAACGAGTCAAGATGGCTACACCTTC	CSVTSQDGYTF
TRBJ2-3	TRBV2	few	TRBD2	TGTGCCAGCACCGGGAGTATCGGGGCGGGGGCAGATACGCAGTATTTT	CASTGSIGAGADTQYF
TRBJ1-5	TRBV4-1	few	.	TGCGCCAGCAGCCAAGTAGCACCCAGTCAGCCCCAGCATTTT	CASSQVAPSQPQHF
TRBJ2-1	TRBV5-4	many	TRBD2	TGTGCCAGCAGCTTGGAATTGAGGCGGGCGGGGGTATCCTACAATGAGCAGTTCTTC	CASSLELRRAGVSYNEQFF
TRBJ2-1	TRBV7-3	many	.	TGTGCCAGCAGCTTCAAGGGCGGCAATGAGCAGTTCTTC	CASSFKGGNEQFF
TRBJ2-3	TRBV20-1	many	TRBD2	TGCAGTGCTAGACACGGCCCGGGACTAACTTACACAGATACGCAGTATTTT	CSARHGPGLTYTDTQYF
TRBJ1-2	TRBV12-3/TRBV12-4	many	TRBD1	TGTGCCAGCAGACCGCTCCGGGACAGGTCACGTAGCTATGGCTACACCTTC	CASRPLRDRSRSYGYTF
TRBJ2-2	TRBV7-9	many	TRBD1	TGTGCCAGCAGCTTAGCATTGATCGGGACAGGGGCCGGGGAGCTGTTTTTT	CASSLALIGTGAGELFF
TRBJ1-1	TRBV28	many	.	TGTGCCAGCAGTGGAGGCGCTGAAGCTTTCTTT	CASSGGAEAFF
TRBJ2-6	TRBV4-3	few	.	TGCGCCAGCAGCCAAGAGCGGGGGACAGGCTTTTCTGGGGCCAACGTCCTGACTTTC	CASSQERGTGFSGANVLTF
TRBJ1-1	TRBV5-6	many	.	TGTGCCAGTAGGGTCGGGTACACTGAAGCTTTCTTT	CASRVGYTEAFF
TRBJ2-5	TRBV25-1	many	.	TGTGCCAGCAGTGATGGGCGGGGAATAGAGACCCAGTACTTC	CASSDGRGIETQYF
TRBJ2-4	TRBV19	.	.	TGTGCCAGTAGTGATACTGCCAAAAACATTCAGTACTTC	CASSDTAKNIQYF
TRBJ1-2	TRBV29-1	many	.	TGCAGCGTTGAAGAGGGGGACTATGGCTACACCTTC	CSVEEGDYGYTF
TRBJ2-3	TRBV11-2	.	.	TGTGCCAGCAGCTTATTGCGACTTTCCACCGTGGCGCAGTATTTT	CASSLLRLSTVAQYF
TRBJ1-6	TRBV30	many	.	TGTGCCTGGAACACCTCCCCGGAGGCCTATAATTCACCCCTCCACTTT	CAWNTSPEAYNSPLHF
TRBJ1-1	TRBV7-6	many	.	TGTGCCAGCAGCCCCATCCCCCAGTACACTGAAGCTTTCTTT	CASSPIPQYTEAFF
TRBJ2-3	TRBV5-6	many	TRBD2	TGTGCCAGCAGTCCATCTAGCGGGGGGTTCACAGATACGCAGTATTTT	CASSPSSGGFTDTQYF
TRBJ1-4	TRBV7-2	many	.	TGTGCCAGCAGCGGTCCGGGGGCCATGGATGAAAAACTGTTTTTT	CASSGPGAMDEKLFF
TRBJ2-7	TRBV7-2	many	TRBD1	TGTGCCAGCAGCTTAGAGGGACAGGGGCTCCCCGAGCAGTACTTC	CASSLEGQGLPEQYF
TRBJ1-6	TRBV20-1	many	.	TGCAGTGCTAGAGACCGGGGTAGGAATTCACCCCTCCACTTT	CSARDRGRNSPLHF
TRBJ2-7	TRBV4-3	many	TRBD2	TGCGCCAGCAGCCAAACTAGCGGGGGATCCTACGAGCAGTACTTC	CASSQTSGGSYEQYF
TRBJ2-2	TRBV6-5	many	.	TGTGCCAGCAGTTACGTGAACGGGAACACCGGGGAGCTGTTTTTT	CASSYVNGNTGELFF
TRBJ2-7	TRBV5-1	many	.	TGCGCCAGCAGCTTGGCTTCGGGGTCTCCCTACGAGCAGTACTTC	CASSLASGSPYEQYF
TRBJ2-1	TRBV5-1	many	TRBD2	TGCGCCAGCAGCCTCTCGACTAGCGGGAGCAATGAGCAGTTCTTC	CASSLSTSGSNEQFF
TRBJ2-7	TRBV7-2	many	TRBD1	TGTGCCAGCAGCTTAAGGCCTAAGGGGGCGCGCTACGAGCAGTACTTC	CASSLRPKGARYEQYF
TRBJ2-5	TRBV10-3	many	.	TGTGCCATCAGTGACCTGAGTAAAGAGACCCAGTACTTC	CAISDLSKETQYF
TRBJ2-1	TRBV10-3	few	.	TGTGCCATCAGGTCGCCTTCCTACAATGAGCAGTTCTTC	CAIRSPSYNEQFF
TRBJ1-2	TRBV29-1	.	TRBD1	TGCAGCGTTGAAGATCGGGACAGGGGTGGCTACACCTTC	CSVEDRDRGGYTF
TRBJ2-7	TRBV20-1	medium-sized	TRBD2	TGCAGTGCTACAGGGACTAGTGATACCTACGAGCAGTACTTC	CSATGTSDTYEQYF
TRBJ2-7	TRBV11-3	few	.	TGTGCCAGCAGCTTAATCCGATACTACGAGCAGTACTTC	CASSLIRYYEQYF
TRBJ2-7	TRBV5-1	many	.	TGCGCCAGCAGCTTACGGCAGGGCTTCGACGAGCAGTACTTC	CASSLRQGFDEQYF
TRBJ2-2	TRBV5-6	many	.	TGTGCCAGCAGCTTGGAACATCCCGGGGAGCTGTTTTTT	CASSLEHPGELFF
TRBJ2-3	TRBV3-1	.	TRBD2	TGTGCCAGCAGACCGCTAGCGGGGGGTCGCACAGATACGCAGTATTTT	CASRPLAGGRTDTQYF